This is a list of T cell receptor beta chains from one sample in a study of Ad26.COV2.S vaccination and SARS-CoV-2 variants. Sequenced by immunoSEQ multiplex PCR; TCRdb stores in-frame clones only, minus some. Here the sample spans roughly 400,000 clones, about 89% being singletons. This material consisted of peripheral blood, taken in a trial of Ad26.COV2.S vaccine versus placebo. These receptors all come from a person aged 18-60 years who received the Ad26.COV2.S COVID-19 vaccine or a placebo. Both conserved end residues are part of each CDR3. Fields, in order: V gene, D gene, J gene, clone size, CDR3 DNA, CDR3 protein. A D gene is named only where the DNA matches it firmly. Only part of the rows carry a size: once, few, many, or a class if the clone is expanded.

TRBV6-5	TRBD2	TRBJ2-7	NA	TGTGCCAGCAGCCCGCTAGCGGGTCAGTCCTACGAGCAGTACTTC	CASSPLAGQSYEQYF
TRBV11-2	NA	TRBJ2-2	NA	TGTGCCAGCAGCCAATCGCTCGGCGGAGGGCGCACCGGGGAGCTGTTTTTT	CASSQSLGGGRTGELFF
TRBV27	TRBD1	TRBJ1-2	NA	TGTGCCAGCAGCCCCGCCGGGACAGGTCAGGGCTACACCTTC	CASSPAGTGQGYTF
TRBV28	TRBD1	TRBJ1-2	NA	TGTGCCAGCAGTTCCCCAACAGGGGCTCGGGGCTACACCTTC	CASSSPTGARGYTF
TRBV2	NA	TRBJ2-3	NA	TGTGCCAGCAGTGATGGGTCGGGCACAGATACGCAGTATTTT	CASSDGSGTDTQYF
TRBV2	NA	TRBJ2-7	NA	TGTGCCACCAAACAGGGAGGATTAAGCTACGAGCAGTACTTC	CATKQGGLSYEQYF
TRBV5-1	NA	TRBJ2-7	NA	TGCGCCAGCAGGCCAGGGACCCTCTACGAGCAGTACTTC	CASRPGTLYEQYF
TRBV27	NA	TRBJ2-2	NA	TGTGCCAGCACCTTAGCCGGGACGGTGGGGTCCGGGGAGCTGTTTTTT	CASTLAGTVGSGELFF
TRBV6-5	NA	TRBJ2-7	NA	TGTGCCAGCAGTTTAGGGGGGACCTACGAGCAGTACTTC	CASSLGGTYEQYF
TRBV20-1	TRBD2	TRBJ2-1	NA	TGCAGACCAGCTAGCGGGGGGACGCAGTTCTTC	CRPASGGTQFF
TRBV10-3	TRBD2	TRBJ2-6	NA	TGTGCCATCAGAAGCGTCTCGGGGGGAGCTGGGGCCAACGTCCTGACTTTC	CAIRSVSGGAGANVLTF
TRBV28	TRBD1	TRBJ1-4	NA	TGTGCCAGCAGTCCCCCGACAGGGGCTTCCCCAAAACTGTTTTTT	CASSPPTGASPKLFF
TRBV7-3	NA	TRBJ2-3	NA	TGTGCCAGCAGCTTAGACGGAGATACGCAGTATTTT	CASSLDGDTQYF
TRBV2	NA	TRBJ2-7	NA	TGTGCCAGCAGTGGACATTCAGGGGTAGACGAGCAGTACTTC	CASSGHSGVDEQYF
TRBV4-1	NA	TRBJ1-5	few	TGCGCCAGCAGCCAATGGTCCGGGGATCAGCCCCAGCATTTT	CASSQWSGDQPQHF
TRBV5-6	NA	TRBJ2-7	NA	TGTGCCAGCAGTTTGGACCGAGTCTACGAGCAGTACTTC	CASSLDRVYEQYF
TRBV27	NA	TRBJ2-7	NA	TGTGCCAGCAGTTTGGGCGGGGCAGTCTACGAGCAGTACTTC	CASSLGGAVYEQYF
TRBV7-3	NA	TRBJ2-1	NA	TGTGCCAGCAGCTTATACGCTAGCCTAGACTACAATGAGCAGTTCTTC	CASSLYASLDYNEQFF
TRBV11-2	NA	TRBJ2-1	NA	TGTGCCAGCAGCTTAGGGTCTAGCGACAATGAGCAGTTCTTC	CASSLGSSDNEQFF
TRBV19	TRBD1	TRBJ1-1	few	TGTGCCAGTAGTCGGGACAGGTCGAACACTGAAGCTTTCTTT	CASSRDRSNTEAFF
TRBV11-2	TRBD2	TRBJ2-7	NA	TGTGCCAGCAGCTTAGAGGGTCTAGCGGGAGTTAACGAGCAGTACTTC	CASSLEGLAGVNEQYF
TRBV27	TRBD1	TRBJ1-1	NA	TGTGCCACGAGACAGGGTTTTGAAGCTTTCTTT	CATRQGFEAFF
TRBV11-2	TRBD2	TRBJ2-5	once	TGTGCCAGCAGCAAACTAGCGGGAGTGGACGAGACCCAGTACTTC	CASSKLAGVDETQYF
TRBV29-1	NA	TRBJ1-5	once	TGCAGCGCCAAAAGGCCAGGGGTCCCGCTGTATAGCAATCAGCCCCAGCATTTT	CSAKRPGVPLYSNQPQHF
TRBV1	NA	TRBJ1-6	few	TGCACCAGCAGCCAAGATCCTCGGGATCCCTATAATTCACCCCTCCACTTT	CTSSQDPRDPYNSPLHF
TRBV28	TRBD1	TRBJ1-2	NA	TGTGCCAGCAGTAGGGACAGGGTGTCGAGCACCTTC	CASSRDRVSSTF
TRBV19	NA	TRBJ1-5	NA	TGTGCCAGTAGTATAGGACCCGGGAGGGATCAGCCCCAGCATTTT	CASSIGPGRDQPQHF
TRBV27	NA	TRBJ1-6	NA	TGTGCCAGCAGTTTGAATAATTCACCCCTCCACTTT	CASSLNNSPLHF
TRBV5-1	TRBD2	TRBJ2-7	NA	TGCGCCAGCAGCTTGGGGACTAGCGGGAGGGCCTACGAGCAGTACTTC	CASSLGTSGRAYEQYF
TRBV7-9	NA	TRBJ1-2	once	TGTGCCAGCAGCTTTCCAGGGCGGAATGGCTACACCTTC	CASSFPGRNGYTF
TRBV5-6	NA	TRBJ1-1	NA	TGTGCCAGCAGCTTGGCCGATGGGGATAGGGCCACTGAAGCTTTCTTT	CASSLADGDRATEAFF
TRBV5-1	TRBD1	TRBJ2-1	NA	TGCGCCAGCAGCTTAGGTGGACAGGGGAGGCACAATGAGCAGTTCTTC	CASSLGGQGRHNEQFF
TRBV29-1	TRBD1	TRBJ1-2	NA	TGCAGCGTACTCAGGGGGCATGGCGCTGGCTACACCTTC	CSVLRGHGAGYTF
TRBV7-3	NA	TRBJ2-2	NA	TGTGCCAGCAGCTTAACAGGGCGGGGCTCGAACACCGGGGAGCTGTTTTTT	CASSLTGRGSNTGELFF
TRBV5-1	NA	TRBJ2-5	NA	TGCGCCAGCGGGAGCGCGCAGGATAACCGATGGGAGACCCAGTACTTC	CASGSAQDNRWETQYF
TRBV4-2	TRBD2	TRBJ2-1	NA	TGTGCCAGCAGCCGGGGACTAGCGGGGACCACCTACAATGAGCAGTTCTTC	CASSRGLAGTTYNEQFF
TRBV5-4	TRBD2	TRBJ2-7	NA	TGTGCCAGCAGCATAGGGGGTAGCGGGAGGTACGAGCAGTACTTC	CASSIGGSGRYEQYF
TRBV7-3	TRBD1	TRBJ2-2	once	TGTGCCAGCAGCCGTGACAGGGTCGGGGAGCTGTTTTTT	CASSRDRVGELFF
TRBV11-2	TRBD1	TRBJ1-5	NA	TGTGCCAGCAGCTGGGACAGGGGGCTCAGCAATCAGCCCCAGCATTTT	CASSWDRGLSNQPQHF
TRBV6-5	NA	TRBJ1-1	NA	TGTGCCAGCAGCCTCTCCGGGACGGTGAACACTGAAGCTTTCTTT	CASSLSGTVNTEAFF
TRBV9	TRBD2	TRBJ2-1	NA	TGTGCCAGCAGCCCCTCCGGACTAGCGGGCCACAATGAGCAGTTCTTC	CASSPSGLAGHNEQFF
TRBV28	NA	TRBJ2-7	NA	TGTGCCAGCAGTTTCTCCGGAGAGCAGTACTTC	CASSFSGEQYF
TRBV9	NA	TRBJ1-6	few	TGTGCCAGCAGCGCGTATAGGGACGCGGAATCTCCCCTCCACTTT	CASSAYRDAESPLHF
TRBV19	NA	TRBJ2-1	NA	TGTGCCAGTAGTATGCTAGGACTTAGCTCCTACAATGAGCAGTTCTTC	CASSMLGLSSYNEQFF
TRBV7-2	NA	TRBJ2-7	NA	TGTGCCAGCAGCTTGAATCTTCAGGGCGGGGAGCAGTACTTC	CASSLNLQGGEQYF
TRBV5-1	NA	TRBJ1-1	NA	TGCGCCAGCAGCTTGGGGTCGGGCACTGAAGCTTTCTTT	CASSLGSGTEAFF
TRBV11-2	TRBD2	TRBJ2-5	NA	TGTGCCAGCTCAGGTAGCGGGAGCGTGACCCAGTACTTC	CASSGSGSVTQYF